This T cell receptor beta chain was retrieved from a study of T-cell memory formation after mild COVID-19. This clonotype was seen more than once but under ten times. TCRdb passed the 5' RACE reads through MiXCR, listing each CDR3 protein once. The sample has roughly 160,000 distinct CDR3 sequences; around 10% are singletons. What was sequenced was PBMCs or a T cell subset sorted from them (not recorded which). The clonotype originates from a man between 18 and 35 years old who had mild COVID-19 (a few samples of this study predate the infection). Cell type and time point are not known.

CDR3 sequence: CASSDLANYGYTF. For the CDR3, the DNA is TGCGCCAGCAGTGACTTAGCTAACTATGGCTACACCTTC. The chain couples TRBV5-1 to TRBJ1-2; D call uncertain. The length of the CDR3 is 13 residues. Trimming left V 5 bases short and J 0 bases short, with 8 bases between. Germline CDR1 reads SGHRS; CDR2 reads YFSETQ.